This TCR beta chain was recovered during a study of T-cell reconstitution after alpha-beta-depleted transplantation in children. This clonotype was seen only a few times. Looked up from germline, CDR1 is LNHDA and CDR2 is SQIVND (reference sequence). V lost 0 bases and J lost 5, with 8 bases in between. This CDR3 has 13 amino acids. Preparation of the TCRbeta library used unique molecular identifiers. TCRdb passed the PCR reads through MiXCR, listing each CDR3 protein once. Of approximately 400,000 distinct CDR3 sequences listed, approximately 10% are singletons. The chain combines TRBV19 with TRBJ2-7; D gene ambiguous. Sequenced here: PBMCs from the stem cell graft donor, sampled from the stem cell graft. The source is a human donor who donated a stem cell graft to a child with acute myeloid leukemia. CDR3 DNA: TGTGCCAGTAGTATAGACGCCTGGAACGAGCAGTACGTC. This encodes CASSIDAWNEQYV.